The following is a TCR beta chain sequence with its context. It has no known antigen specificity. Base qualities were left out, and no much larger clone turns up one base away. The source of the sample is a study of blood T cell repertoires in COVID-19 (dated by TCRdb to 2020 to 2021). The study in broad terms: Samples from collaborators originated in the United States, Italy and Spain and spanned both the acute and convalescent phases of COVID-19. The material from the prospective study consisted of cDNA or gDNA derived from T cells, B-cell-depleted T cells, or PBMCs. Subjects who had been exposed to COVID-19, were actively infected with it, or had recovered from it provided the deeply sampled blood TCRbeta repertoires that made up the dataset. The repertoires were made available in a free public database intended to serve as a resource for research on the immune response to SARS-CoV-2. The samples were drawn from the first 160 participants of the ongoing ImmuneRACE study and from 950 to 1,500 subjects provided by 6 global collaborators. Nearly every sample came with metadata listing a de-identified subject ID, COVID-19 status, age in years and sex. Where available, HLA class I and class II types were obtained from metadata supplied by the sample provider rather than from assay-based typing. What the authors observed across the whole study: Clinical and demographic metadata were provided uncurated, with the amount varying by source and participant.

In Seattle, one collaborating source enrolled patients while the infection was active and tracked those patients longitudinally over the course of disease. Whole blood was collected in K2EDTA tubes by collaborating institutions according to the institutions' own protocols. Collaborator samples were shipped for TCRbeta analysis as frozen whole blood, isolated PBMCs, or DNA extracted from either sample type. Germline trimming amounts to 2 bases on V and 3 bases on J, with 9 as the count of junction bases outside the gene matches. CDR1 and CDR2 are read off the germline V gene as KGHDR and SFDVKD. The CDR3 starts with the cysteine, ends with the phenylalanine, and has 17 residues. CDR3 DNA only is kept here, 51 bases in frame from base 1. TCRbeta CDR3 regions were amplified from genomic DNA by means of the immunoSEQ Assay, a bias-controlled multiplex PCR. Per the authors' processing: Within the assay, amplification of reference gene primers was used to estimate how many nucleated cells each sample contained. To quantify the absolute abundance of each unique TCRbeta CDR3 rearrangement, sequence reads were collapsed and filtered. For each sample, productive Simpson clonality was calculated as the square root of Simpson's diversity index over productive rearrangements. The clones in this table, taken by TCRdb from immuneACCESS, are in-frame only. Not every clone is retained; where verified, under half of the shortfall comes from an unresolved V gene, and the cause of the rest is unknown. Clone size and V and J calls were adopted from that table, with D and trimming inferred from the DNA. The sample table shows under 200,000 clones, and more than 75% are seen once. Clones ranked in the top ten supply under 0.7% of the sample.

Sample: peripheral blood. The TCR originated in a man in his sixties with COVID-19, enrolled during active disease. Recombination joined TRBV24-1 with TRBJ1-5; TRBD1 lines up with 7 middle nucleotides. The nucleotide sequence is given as TGTGCCACCAGTGATTCCCCCCGACAGGGCCTCAATCAGCCCCAGCATTTT. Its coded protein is CATSDSPRQGLNQPQHF.